The next 2 T cell receptor beta chains were all read from a single sample in a study of CD8 T cells in ankylosing spondylitis. Each CDR3 protein gets one entry after TCRdb re-called the 5' RACE reads with MiXCR. This sample has just under 350,000 distinct CDR3 sequences, with 14% to 15% found just once. Specimen: blood, either unsorted or a sorted T cell fraction (not recorded which). Every receptor here comes from a male donor with ankylosing spondylitis or in good health (not recorded which).

This clonotype was detected only once. The chain couples TRBV3-1 to TRBJ2-7, with a weak D call TRBD1 (5 bases). Germline loops: CDR1 LGHDT, CDR2 YNNKEL (reference sequence). V shed 10 bases and J shed 4 bases, with 23 bases lying between them. The CDR3 extends over 15 amino acids. CDR3 in amino acids: CATCQEDGRAYEQYF. The CDR3 coding sequence is TGTGCCACCTGCCAAGAGGACGGCAGGGCTTACGAGCAGTACTTC.

This clonotype was counted between two and nine times. This chain uses TRBV19 with TRBJ1-6; 8 positions agree with TRBD1. In germline, CDR1 is LNHDA, CDR2 SQIVND (reference sequence). V shed 9 bases and J 8 bases; nucleotides not matched to a gene: 9. CDR3 length: 14 residues. CDR3: CASRTGIGDSPLHF. The CDR3 bases are TGTGCCAGCCGGACAGGGATAGGTGATTCACCCCTCCACTTT.